This T cell receptor beta chain was documented in a study of tumor and adjacent non-tumor tissue in lung cancer. Three rounds of nested PCR, following a modified ARM-PCR protocol, produced the TCRbeta library. TCRdb passed the multiplex PCR reads through MiXCR, listing each CDR3 protein once. The table records around 80,000 distinct CDR3 sequences, 76% of them present only once. This sample's RNA came from whole unsorted tissue. The normal lung tissue was taken more than 3 cm from the tumor edge. This TCR came from a man aged 65 to 79 with non-small cell lung cancer. Sequencing input: distant non-tumor lung tissue.

CDR3 amino acids: CASSPAQRGKGELFF. CDR3 nucleotides: TGTGCCAGCAGCCCGGCCCAAAGGGGCAAAGGGGAGCTGTTTTTT. The gene calls are TRBV11-2 and TRBJ2-2; a possible D gene is TRBD1 (5 bases). Germline CDR1 and CDR2: SGHAT and FQNNGV. The V end was cut by 5 bases, the J end by 8 bases, with 18 bases between. The CDR3 loop spans 15 amino acids.